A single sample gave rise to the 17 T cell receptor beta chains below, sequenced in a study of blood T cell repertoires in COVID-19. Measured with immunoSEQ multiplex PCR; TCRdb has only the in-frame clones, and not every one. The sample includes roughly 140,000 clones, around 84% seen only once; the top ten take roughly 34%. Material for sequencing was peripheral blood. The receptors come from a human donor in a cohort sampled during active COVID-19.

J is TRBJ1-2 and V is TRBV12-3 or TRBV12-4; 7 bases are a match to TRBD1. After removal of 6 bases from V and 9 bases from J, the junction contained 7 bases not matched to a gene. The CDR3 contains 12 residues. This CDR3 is CASSRQGGSYTF. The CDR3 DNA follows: TGTGCCAGCAGCAGACAGGGTGGTAGCTACACCTTC.

The CDR3 DNA is TGTGCCTGGAGTGTACGATGGACAGGGGAAAACACCATATATTTT. This gives the protein CAWSVRWTGENTIYF. The J gene is TRBJ1-3, the V gene TRBV30; 9 positions agree with TRBD1. Germline assignment: CDR1 GTSNPN and CDR2 SVGIG (reference sequence). The CDR3 runs 15 residues. The ends lost 0 bases at V and 6 bases at J; junction bases unmatched: 6.

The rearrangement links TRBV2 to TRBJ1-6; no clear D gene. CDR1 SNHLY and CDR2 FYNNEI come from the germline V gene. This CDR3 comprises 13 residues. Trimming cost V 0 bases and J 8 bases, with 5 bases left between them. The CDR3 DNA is TGTGCCAGCAGTGAAGCAGGAGATTCACCCCTCCACTTT. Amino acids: CASSEAGDSPLHF.

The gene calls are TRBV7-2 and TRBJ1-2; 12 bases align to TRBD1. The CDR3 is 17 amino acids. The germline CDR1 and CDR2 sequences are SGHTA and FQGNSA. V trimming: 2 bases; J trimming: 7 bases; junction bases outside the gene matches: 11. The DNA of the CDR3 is TGTGCCAGCAGCTTATTGGGCCCGGGACAGGGGGCGGGTGGCTACACCTTC. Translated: CASSLLGPGQGAGGYTF.

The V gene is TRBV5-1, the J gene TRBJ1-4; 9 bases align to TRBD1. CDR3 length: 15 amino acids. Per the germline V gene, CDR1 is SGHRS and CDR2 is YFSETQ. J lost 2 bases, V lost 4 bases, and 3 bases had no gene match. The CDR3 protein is CASSATGGTNEKLFF. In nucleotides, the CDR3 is TGCGCCAGCAGCGCTACAGGGGGCACTAATGAAAAACTGTTTTTT.

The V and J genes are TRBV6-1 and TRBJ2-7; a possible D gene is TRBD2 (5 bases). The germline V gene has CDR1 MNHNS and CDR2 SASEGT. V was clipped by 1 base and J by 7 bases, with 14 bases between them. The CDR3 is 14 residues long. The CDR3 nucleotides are TGTGCCAGCAGTGAAGGCGGGCCCCAAGGGGAGCAGTACTTC. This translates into CASSEGGPQGEQYF.

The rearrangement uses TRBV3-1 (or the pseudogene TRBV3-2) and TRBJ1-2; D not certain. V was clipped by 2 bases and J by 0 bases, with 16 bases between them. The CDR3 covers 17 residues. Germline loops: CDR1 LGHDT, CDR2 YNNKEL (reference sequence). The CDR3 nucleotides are TGTGCCAGCAGCCAACGGACTCCGAGGTTGGCTAACTATGGCTACACCTTC. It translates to CASSQRTPRLANYGYTF.

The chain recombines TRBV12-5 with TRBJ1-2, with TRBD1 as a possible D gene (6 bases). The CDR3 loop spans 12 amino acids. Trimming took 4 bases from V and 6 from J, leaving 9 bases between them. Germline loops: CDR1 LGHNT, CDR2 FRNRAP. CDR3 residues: CASGSQGNGYTF. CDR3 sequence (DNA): TGTGCTAGTGGTTCCCAGGGGAATGGCTACACCTTC.

CDR3 region: CASSQDGTGSTQPQHF. The CDR3 region has the DNA TGTGCCAGCAGCCAAGATGGGACAGGGAGTACTCAGCCCCAGCATTTT. The chain joins TRBV4-2 to TRBJ1-5; 9 positions agree with TRBD1. J lost 6 bases, V lost 0 bases, and 6 bases had no gene match. This CDR3 comprises 16 residues. Per germline, CDR1 LGHNA and CDR2 YNFKEQ.

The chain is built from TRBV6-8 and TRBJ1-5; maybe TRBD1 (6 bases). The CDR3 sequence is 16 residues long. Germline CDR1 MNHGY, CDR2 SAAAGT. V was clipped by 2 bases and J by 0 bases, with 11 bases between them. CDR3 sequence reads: CASSYPDRSSNQPQHF. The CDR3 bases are TGTGCCAGCAGTTACCCCGACAGGTCTAGCAATCAGCCCCAGCATTTT.

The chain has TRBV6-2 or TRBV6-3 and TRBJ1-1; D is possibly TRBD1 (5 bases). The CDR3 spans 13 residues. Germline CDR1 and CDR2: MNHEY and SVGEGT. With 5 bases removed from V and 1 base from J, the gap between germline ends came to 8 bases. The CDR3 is CASSPTENTEAFF. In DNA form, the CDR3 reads TGTGCCAGCAGTCCGACAGAGAACACTGAAGCTTTCTTT.

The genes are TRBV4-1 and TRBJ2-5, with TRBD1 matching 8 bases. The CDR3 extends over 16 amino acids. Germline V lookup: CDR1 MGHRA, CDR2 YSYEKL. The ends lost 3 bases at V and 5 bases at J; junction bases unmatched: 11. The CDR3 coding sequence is TGCGCCAGCAGCCACCCATCCGGGACAGGCGGCGAGACCCAGTACTTC. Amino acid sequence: CASSHPSGTGGETQYF.

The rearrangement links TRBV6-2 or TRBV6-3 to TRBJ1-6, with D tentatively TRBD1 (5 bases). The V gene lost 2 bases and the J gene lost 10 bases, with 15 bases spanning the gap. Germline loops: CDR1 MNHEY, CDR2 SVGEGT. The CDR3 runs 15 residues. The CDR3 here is CASSYVGAAGSPLHF. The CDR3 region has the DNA TGTGCCAGCAGTTACGTCGGGGCAGCGGGGTCACCCCTCCACTTT.

The CDR3 nucleotides are TGCGCCAGCAGCTTGGGACTAGCGGGGAGCGCCTACAATGAGCAGTTCTTC. Protein product: CASSLGLAGSAYNEQFF. The V call is TRBV5-1, the J call TRBJ2-1; 11 positions match TRBD2. The germline V gene has CDR1 SGHRS and CDR2 YFSETQ. The CDR3 length is 17 residues. Trimming at V came to 0 bases and at J to 2 bases, leaving 4 bases not matched to a gene.

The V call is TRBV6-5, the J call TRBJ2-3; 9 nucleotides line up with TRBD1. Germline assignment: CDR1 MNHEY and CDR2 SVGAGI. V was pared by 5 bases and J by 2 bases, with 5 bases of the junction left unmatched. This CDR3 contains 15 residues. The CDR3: CASSTGTGYTDTQYF. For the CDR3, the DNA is TGTGCCAGCAGTACCGGGACAGGGTACACAGATACGCAGTATTTT.

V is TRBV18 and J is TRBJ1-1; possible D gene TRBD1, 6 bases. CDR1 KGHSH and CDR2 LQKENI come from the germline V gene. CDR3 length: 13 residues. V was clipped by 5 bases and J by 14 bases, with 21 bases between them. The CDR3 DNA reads TGTGCCAGCTCAAAGGGGGGGACGGCGGAGCTGTTCTTT. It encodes CASSKGGTAELFF. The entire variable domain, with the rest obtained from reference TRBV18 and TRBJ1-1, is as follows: NAGVMQNPRHLVRRRGQEARLRCSPMKGHSHVYWYRQLPEEGLKFMVYLQKENIIDESGMPKERFSAEFPKEGPSILRIQQVVRGDSAAYFCASSKGGTAELFFGQGTRLTVV.

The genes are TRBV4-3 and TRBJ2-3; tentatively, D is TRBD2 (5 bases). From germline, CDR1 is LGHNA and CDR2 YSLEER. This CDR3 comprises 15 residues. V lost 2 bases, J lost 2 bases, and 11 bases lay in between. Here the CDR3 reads CASSQYSDDTDTQYF. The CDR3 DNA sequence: TGCGCCAGCAGCCAATATAGCGACGACACAGATACGCAGTATTTT.